This T cell receptor (beta chain) was found in a study of vaccination and CD4 T cells after COVID-19. The wider study: In the control cultures, a CEFX pool, an HIV-1 Nef pool, or no peptide was supplied.

Sequencing of cultured CD4+ T cell DNA used the Oncomine TCR Beta short-read assay. After culture, CD4+ T cells served as the source for genomic DNA extraction. In TCRdb, the PCR reads were re-called with MiXCR into one record per CDR3 protein. The sample consists of about 5,400 distinct CDR3 sequences, 62% of them appearing once. V was trimmed by 2 bases and J by 4 bases, leaving 3 bases between them. The CDR3 consists of 12 residues. CDR1 is MGHDK, CDR2 SYGVNS, per germline. Regarding treatment: approximately 10-day PBMC culture with coronavirus spike peptide pools or control peptides (ViraFEST assay). One should note that the unexposed donor's CD4+ T cells were collected before the COVID-19 pandemic (2011-2018). Over 1.5 million PBMCs went into each well for culture with around 9.2 IU/ml IL-2 and 10 ug/ml peptide pools. In regard to this clonotype: The antigen is not known.

V gene TRBV25-1 combines with J gene TRBJ1-5; D is uncertain. The sample consisted of CD4+ T cells from blood, cultured in vitro. The sequence was obtained from a human donor in good health. CDR3 protein: CASSEGNQPQHF. CDR3 nucleotide sequence: TGTGCCAGCAGTGAAGGGAATCAGCCCCAGCATTTT. Full variable domain (rest looked up from reference TRBV25-1 and TRBJ1-5): EADIYQTPRYLVIGTGKKITLECSQTMGHDKMYWYQQDPGMELHLIHYSYGVNSTEKGDLSSESTVSRIRTEHFPLTLESARPSHTSQYLCASSEGNQPQHFGDGTRLSIL.